These 8 T cell receptor beta chains were all obtained from the same sample, sequenced in a study of technical replicates of blood from a handful of donors (dated by TCRdb to 2017 to 2019). The library came from the immunoSEQ multiplex PCR assay. Entries here come from immuneACCESS through TCRdb and include only in-frame sequences with V and J called. Some clones fail to appear in such tables; in the studies checked, an unresolved V gene covers under half of the shortfall, and the cause of the remainder is unknown. This sample comprises around 58,000 clones, more than 75% of them detected only once. The top ten constitute approximately 4.9% of the sample. Sequencing was done on a sample of PBMCs. Receptors originate from a human donor in good health. Some clones in this sample may be carry-over from other donors' samples.

The chain uses TRBV6-5 and TRBJ1-5, with 8 bases matching TRBD1. The CDR3 sequence is 15 residues long. Unmatched junction bases numbered 5, after V lost 6 bases and J lost 1 base. Germline V gene sequence: CDR1 MNHEY, CDR2 SVGAGI. The CDR3 DNA reads as TGTGCCAGCAGAAAACAGGGGGGGAGCAATCAGCCCCAGCATTTT. Translating gives CASRKQGGSNQPQHF.

The CDR3 DNA reads TGCGCCAGCAGCCCGAGCGGGGGACGGAATGGCTACACCTTC. It encodes CASSPSGGRNGYTF. The chain carries TRBV4-3 and TRBJ1-2, with D tentatively TRBD1 (5 bases). The CDR3 length is 14 residues. Deletions cut 4 bases from V and 6 bases from J, with 15 bases between. CDR1 LGHNA and CDR2 YSLEER come from the germline V gene.

This sequence joins TRBV21-1 and TRBJ2-7; no DNA check was done on the table's D call, TRBD2. TRBV21-1 is reported as a pseudogene. CDR3 size: 17 residues. The CDR3 DNA reads TGTGCCAGCAGCGGGACTAGCGGGGGCCCCGGGATGGGCGAGCAGTACTTC. Amino acids: CASSGTSGGPGMGEQYF.

The V and J genes are TRBV29-1 and TRBJ1-2; TRBD1 might be the D (5 bases). The CDR3 length is 14 residues. Germline-derived CDR1 and CDR2 are SQVTM and ANQGSEA. Trimming took off 0 bases at V and 0 bases at J, with 8 bases between the two ends. This CDR3 is CSVEEDRTNYGYTF. The CDR3 nucleotides read TGCAGCGTTGAAGAAGACAGAACTAACTATGGCTACACCTTC.

V gene TRBV11-3 combines with J gene TRBJ2-3; tentative D call: TRBD2 (7 bases). Germline V gene sequence: CDR1 SGHNT, CDR2 YENEEA. This CDR3 comprises 14 residues. V was shortened by 4 bases and J by 6 bases, with 14 bases between the two germline ends. CDR3 amino acids: CASSWGGPGDTQYF. In nucleotides, the CDR3 is TGTGCCAGCAGCTGGGGGGGGCCGGGGGATACGCAGTATTTT. Looking up the rest from reference TRBV11-3 and TRBJ2-3 gives the full variable domain: EAGVVQSPRYKIIEKKQPVAFWCNPISGHNTLYWYLQNLGQGPELLIRYENEEAVDDSQLPKDRFSAERLKGVDSTLKIQPAELGDSAVYLCASSWGGPGDTQYFGPGTRLTVL.

The chain uses TRBV4-3 and TRBJ1-5; 7 nucleotides align to TRBD1. The CDR3 is made up of 16 amino acids. V lost 0 bases and J lost 6; bases outside the gene matches: 8. From germline, CDR1 is LGHNA and CDR2 YSLEER. The CDR3: CASSQDRQGGGQPQHF. The CDR3 DNA reads as TGCGCCAGCAGCCAAGACAGGCAAGGGGGCGGTCAGCCCCAGCATTTT.

This clone was recorded only once. The rearrangement joins TRBV10-3 to TRBJ2-1, with 9 bases matching TRBD1. Germline V gives CDR1 ENHRY, CDR2 SYGVKD. J gave up 5 bases and V 6 bases, and 11 bases lay outside the gene matches. CDR3 length: 16 residues. DNA for the CDR3: TGTGCCATCAGAGCCCCCGGGACAGGGTTCAACAATGAGCAGTTCTTC. It is translated as CAIRAPGTGFNNEQFF.

CDR3 amino acids: CAWRGRSLGEQYF. CDR3 nucleotides: TGTGCCTGGAGGGGGAGATCTCTTGGCGAGCAGTACTTC. V usage is TRBV30 and J usage is TRBJ2-7, with D possibly matching TRBD2 (5 bases). From germline, CDR1 is GTSNPN and CDR2 SVGIG (reference sequence). Trimming cost V 3 bases and J 6 bases, with 15 bases left between them. This CDR3 has 13 amino acids.